Listed below are T cell receptor beta chains from one sample, sequenced in a study of blood T cells in healthy people across ages. TCRdb fed the 5' RACE reads into MiXCR, producing one record per CDR3 protein. This sample has 1.5 million to 2 million distinct CDR3 sequences; around 50% occur once, and the top ten carry 2.1%. The material sequenced was blood. Every receptor here comes from a woman aged 35 to 49 in good health. Each CDR3 is given with its conserved first and last residue. A D gene is named only where the DNA matches it firmly. The size entry is marked missing in some rows and otherwise reads once, few, many or a size class.

size	V	J	D	CDR3	DNA
.	TRBV14	TRBJ2-7	.	CASSPYTTRSGEQYF	TGTGCCAGCAGCCCCTATACTACAAGGTCGGGGGAGCAGTACTTC
.	TRBV7-6	TRBJ2-6	TRBD1	CASSPGQGPGANVLTF	TGTGCCAGCAGCCCTGGACAGGGACCTGGGGCCAACGTCCTGACTTTC
few	TRBV3-1	TRBJ2-1	TRBD2	CASRPSGGNEQFF	TGTGCCAGCAGACCCAGCGGGGGCAATGAGCAGTTCTTC
.	TRBV21-1	TRBJ2-1	.	CASNTGCWEPMIFEQFF	TGTGCCAGCAATACGGGGTGTTGGGAACCAATGATATTCGAGCAGTTCTTC
.	TRBV28	TRBJ2-5	.	CASGSADPWGYETQYF	TGTGCCAGCGGATCTGCCGACCCGTGGGGATATGAGACCCAGTACTTC
.	TRBV29-1	TRBJ1-2	TRBD1	CSVEDQGAGYGYTF	TGCAGCGTTGAAGATCAGGGGGCGGGCTATGGCTACACCTTC
.	TRBV18	TRBJ2-7	TRBD1	CASSPRQGALEQYF	TGTGCCAGCTCACCTCGACAGGGGGCCCTCGAGCAGTACTTC
few	TRBV7-2	TRBJ2-3	TRBD2	CASSLAGREDTQYF	TGTGCCAGCAGCCTAGCGGGGCGGGAAGATACGCAGTATTTT
many	TRBV6-6	TRBJ2-5	TRBD1	CASSYDRVQETQYF	TGTGCCAGCAGTTACGACAGGGTTCAAGAGACCCAGTACTTC
.	TRBV6-1	TRBJ2-1	.	CASSEETPGTYNEQFF	TGTGCCAGCAGTGAGGAAACTCCGGGGACCTACAATGAGCAGTTCTTC
few	TRBV28	TRBJ2-5	.	CASSSVRGGQETQYF	TGTGCCAGCAGTTCAGTCAGGGGGGGCCAAGAGACCCAGTACTTC
few	TRBV7-2	TRBJ2-7	TRBD2	CASSTQLPGLAGGSSYEQYF	TGTGCCAGCAGCACCCAACTCCCGGGACTAGCGGGGGGGAGCTCCTACGAGCAGTACTTC
.	TRBV7-9	TRBJ2-7	.	CASILRTDDYYEQYF	TGTGCCAGCATCCTTCGGACAGACGATTACTACGAGCAGTACTTC
.	TRBV21-1	TRBJ2-4	.	CASSKAGDERGKNIQYF	TGTGCCAGCAGCAAAGCGGGGGACGAACGGGGCAAAAACATTCAGTACTTC
.	TRBV6-1	TRBJ1-2	.	CASKNHKMVYAKIPPKRDGYTF	TGTGCCAGCAAAAATCACAAAATGGTCTATGCAAAAATACCCCCAAAGCGGGATGGCTACACCTTC
few	TRBV7-2	TRBJ2-5	TRBD2	CASSARLAGGPYQETQYF	TGTGCCAGCAGCGCCCGACTAGCGGGGGGACCGTACCAAGAGACCCAGTACTTC
.	TRBV4-2	TRBJ2-3	TRBD2	CASSTSGRTDAQYF	TGTGCCAGCAGCACTAGCGGGAGGACAGATGCGCAGTATTTT
once	TRBV7-2	TRBJ1-1	TRBD1	CASRLQGAAEAFF	TGTGCCAGCAGACTACAGGGGGCGGCCGAAGCTTTCTTT
.	TRBV7-8	TRBJ2-1	.	CASSFGEGGDYNEQFF	TGTGCCAGCAGCTTCGGGGAGGGGGGAGACTACAATGAGCAGTTCTTC
few	TRBV20-1	TRBJ2-4	.	CSASTGQLKNIQYF	TGCAGTGCTTCGACAGGCCAGCTCAAAAACATTCAGTACTTC
.	TRBV27	TRBJ2-4	.	CASSLSGSPGVQYF	TGTGCCAGCAGTTTGTCGGGATCCCCTGGCGTTCAGTACTTC
.	TRBV4-3	TRBJ2-7	TRBD1	CASSQVPGQASYNEQYF	TGCGCCAGCAGCCAGGTACCTGGACAGGCCTCCTACAATGAGCAGTACTTC
.	TRBV9	TRBJ2-3	TRBD1	CASSAGQSGRTDTQYF	TGTGCCAGCAGCGCGGGACAGTCAGGTCGCACAGATACGCAGTATTTT
few	TRBV7-3	TRBJ2-1	TRBD2	CAGSLNPGLAGSSYNEQFF	TGTGCCGGCAGCTTAAACCCCGGACTAGCGGGGAGCTCCTACAATGAGCAGTTCTTC
.	TRBV6-5	TRBJ1-6	.	CASSTGRLADNSPLHF	TGTGCCAGCAGCACAGGGAGGTTGGCGGATAATTCACCCCTCCACTTT
.	TRBV20-1	TRBJ1-1	TRBD1	CSAREARTGLNTEAFF	TGCAGTGCTAGAGAAGCCAGGACAGGGTTGAACACTGAAGCTTTCTTT
.	TRBV6-2/TRBV6-3	TRBJ2-7	.	CASSWWSLREQYF	TGTGCCAGCAGTTGGTGGAGTTTGAGGGAGCAGTACTTC
.	TRBV7-2	TRBJ2-5	.	CASSTRVQETQYF	TGTGCCAGCAGCACACGGGTCCAAGAGACCCAGTACTTC
.	TRBV7-2	TRBJ2-5	TRBD2	CASSLRASGEGTQYF	TGTGCCAGCAGCTTAAGGGCTAGCGGAGAAGGGACCCAGTACTTC
.	TRBV5-6	TRBJ2-7	TRBD1	CASSSTTGSEQYF	TGTGCCAGCAGCTCGACGACAGGGAGTGAGCAGTACTTC
.	TRBV19	TRBJ2-5	TRBD1	CASSIHRTGQETQYF	TGTGCCAGTAGTATCCACAGGACAGGCCAAGAGACCCAGTACTTC
.	TRBV4-1	TRBJ2-3	.	CASSQDGSGGGARTDTQYF	TGCGCCAGCAGCCAAGATGGGTCAGGGGGGGGCGCCCGCACAGATACGCAGTATTTT
.	TRBV6-6	TRBJ2-7	.	CASSYSRTGRGYEQYF	TGTGCCAGCAGTTACTCGCGAACAGGGAGAGGCTACGAGCAGTACTTC
.	TRBV25-1	TRBJ1-3	TRBD1	CASSAGTGAFTIYF	TGTGCCAGCAGTGCCGGGACAGGTGCTTTCACCATATATTTT
.	TRBV13	TRBJ2-7	TRBD1	CASSPGQKNEQYF	TGTGCCAGCAGCCCGGGACAGAAAAACGAGCAGTACTTC
.	TRBV12-3/TRBV12-4	TRBJ2-5	.	CASSLPSDSGTQYF	TGTGCCAGCAGTTTACCCAGCGATTCAGGGACCCAGTACTTC
few	TRBV6-6	TRBJ2-1	TRBD1	CASSYTGQPEQFF	TGTGCCAGCAGTTACACGGGACAGCCTGAGCAGTTCTTC
.	TRBV9	TRBJ2-7	.	CASSPSYQSGYEQYF	TGTGCCAGCAGCCCCTCGTACCAGTCGGGGTACGAGCAGTACTTC
.	TRBV29-1	TRBJ1-4	.	CSVQRPDGNEKLFF	TGCAGCGTTCAACGCCCGGACGGTAATGAAAAACTGTTTTTT
.	TRBV5-1	TRBJ2-1	.	CASTWEVYNEQFF	TGCGCCAGCACCTGGGAGGTATACAATGAGCAGTTCTTC
.	TRBV28	TRBJ1-2	.	CASSFSDYGYTF	TGCGCCAGCAGCTTCTCGGACTATGGCTACACCTTC
.	TRBV7-2	TRBJ1-1	.	CASSSLIQTEAFF	TGTGCCAGCAGCTCACTGATACAGACTGAAGCTTTCTTT
.	TRBV6-5	TRBJ2-5	TRBD1	CASRPRGQAQETQYF	TGTGCCAGCAGACCCCGAGGACAGGCGCAAGAGACCCAGTACTTC
.	TRBV28	TRBJ2-3	.	CASSTNRVMSRADTQYF	TGTGCCAGCAGCACGAACAGGGTGATGTCACGTGCAGATACGCAGTATTTT
.	TRBV11-2	TRBJ1-5	.	CASSALPLSNQPQHF	TGTGCCAGCAGCGCTCTGCCACTAAGCAATCAGCCCCAGCATTTT
.	TRBV2	TRBJ1-6	.	CASSARGLANSPLHF	TGTGCCAGCAGTGCGAGGGGTTTGGCTAATTCACCCCTCCACTTT
few	TRBV20-1	TRBJ2-1	TRBD2	CSARGFGGGANEQFF	TGCAGTGCTAGAGGCTTCGGCGGGGGGGCAAATGAGCAGTTCTTC